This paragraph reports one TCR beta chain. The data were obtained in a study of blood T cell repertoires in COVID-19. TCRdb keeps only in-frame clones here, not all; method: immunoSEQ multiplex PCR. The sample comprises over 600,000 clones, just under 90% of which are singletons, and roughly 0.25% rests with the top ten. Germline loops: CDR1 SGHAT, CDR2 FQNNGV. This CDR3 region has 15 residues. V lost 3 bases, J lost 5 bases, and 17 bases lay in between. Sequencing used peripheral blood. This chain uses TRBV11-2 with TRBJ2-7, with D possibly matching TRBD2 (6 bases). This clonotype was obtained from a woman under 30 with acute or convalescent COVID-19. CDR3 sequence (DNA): TGTGCCAGCAGCTTTATTAAAGGGCGGGGTCACGAGCAGTACTTC. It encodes CASSFIKGRGHEQYF. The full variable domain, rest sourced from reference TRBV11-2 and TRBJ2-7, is EAGVAQSPRYKIIEKRQSVAFWCNPISGHATLYWYQQILGQGPKLLIQFQNNGVVDDSQLPKDRFSAERLKGVDSTLKIQPAKLEDSAVYLCASSFIKGRGHEQYFGPGTRLTVT.